The sequence of this TCR beta chain was determined in a study of human T cells and chemical hapten exposure. TCRdb re-called the RACE reads through MiXCR, storing one row per CDR3 protein. Of approximately 80,000 distinct CDR3 sequences in the sample, 10% were seen once. This clonotype has a count of ten or more. Noted time point: patch test 2, 6 weeks after DPC sensitization. Treatment denoted: therapeutic diphenylcyclopropenone sensitization with weekly scalp DPC. The CDR3 totals 18 residues. CDR1 MNHEY and CDR2 SVGAGI come from the germline V gene. V was cut by 0 bases and J by 10 bases, with 22 bases left in between.

The chain couples TRBV6-5 to TRBJ1-6, with D possibly being TRBD1 (5 bases). The receptor's source is a woman younger than 45 with alopecia areata. Some clones in this sample may be carry-over from other donors' samples. The sequences come from whole blood, collected in connection with sensitization to the hapten diphenylcyclopropenone (DPC). The CDR3 protein is CASSYSRTPTRDGSPLHF. CDR3 DNA sequence: TGTGCCAGCAGTTACTCGAGGACACCGACCCGGGATGGCTCACCCCTCCACTTT.